Listed here are 6 T cell receptor beta chains from one sample, sequenced in a study of early T cells in non-severe SARS-CoV-2 infection. TCRdb recomputed calls from the 5' RACE reads with MiXCR, one row per CDR3 protein. The sample contains more than 45,000 distinct CDR3 sequences, over 5% of which appear only once. Sample: whole blood. The receptors here all came from an adult who was a healthcare worker with PCR-confirmed SARS-CoV-2 infection or an uninfected control (not recorded which).

This clonotype was seen more than once but under ten times. CDR3 sequence (DNA): TGCGCCAGCAGCCCCGGACAGGGTTTCTACGAGCAGTACTTC. Translation: CASSPGQGFYEQYF. The chain carries TRBV5-1 and TRBJ2-7; 8 bases agree with TRBD1. The V segment lost 4 bases and the J segment 3 bases; nucleotides outside the gene matches: 6. CDR1 and CDR2 from the germline V gene are SGHRS and YFSETQ. The CDR3 extends over 14 amino acids.

This clonotype was counted many times. As DNA, the CDR3 is TGTGCCACCAGCAGAGTGCGACAGGGTACGATCGGCTACACCTTC. Protein product: CATSRVRQGTIGYTF. This chain joins TRBV15 and TRBJ1-2; 7 positions agree with TRBD1. Unmatched junction bases numbered 10, after V lost 1 base and J lost 8 bases. Germline CDR1 reads LNHNV; CDR2 reads YYDKDF (reference sequence). CDR3 size: 15 residues.

The chain is built from TRBV5-1 and TRBJ2-3; D not certain. V lost 1 base and J lost 1, with 7 bases in between. This CDR3 is 14 amino acids long. Germline CDR1 is SGHRS and CDR2 is YFSETQ. In nucleotides, the CDR3 is TGCGCCAGCAGCTTGACAGACGGCACAGATACGCAGTATTTT. Translation: CASSLTDGTDTQYF.

The chain links TRBV5-4 to TRBJ2-7; possibly TRBD1 or TRBD2 for D (5 bases each). The V gene's germline CDR1 is SGHNT and CDR2 YYREEE (reference sequence). The ends were cut back, 2 bases at V and 3 bases at J, with 9 bases in the middle. The CDR3 extends over 13 amino acids. The CDR3, as DNA: TGTGCCAGCAGCTTCAGGGAGCGCTACGAGCAGTACTTC. It codes for CASSFRERYEQYF.

In its sample, this clonotype was seen a few times. The gene calls are TRBV6-6 and TRBJ1-2; D uncertain. This CDR3 has 18 residues. CDR1 is MNHNY, CDR2 SVGAGI, per germline (reference sequence). V lost 6 bases and J lost 7, with 30 bases in between. The CDR3 DNA reads as TGTGCCAGCAGCACGTTCATGACCATAAGTGGCGTTCAGCGTGGCTACACCTTC. Amino acid sequence: CASSTFMTISGVQRGYTF.

This clonotype was found a few times. The CDR3 nucleotides read TGTGCCAGCAGCTTCGTCGGGAGGGGACTAGCGGGAGTTTACGACGAGCAGTACTTC. Translated, it gives CASSFVGRGLAGVYDEQYF. This chain links TRBV7-2 with TRBJ2-7; 14 positions agree with TRBD2. The J segment lost 5 bases and the V segment lost 3 bases, leaving 15 bases of the junction unmatched. This CDR3 has 19 residues. The germline gives CDR1 SGHTA, CDR2 FQGNSA.